The 17 T cell receptor beta chains presented below share a single source sample, sequenced in a study of shared clonotypes between healthy human individuals. Clones were sequenced by immunoSEQ multiplex PCR, and TCRdb holds only the in-frame ones, with some missing. The sample has approximately 340,000 clones; roughly 70% are singletons. Sequencing was performed on memory CD4+ T cells sorted from blood. Subset given: CD45RA-negative fraction. Receptor source: a man between 25 and 39 years old in good health.

The chain couples TRBV2 to TRBJ2-2; maybe TRBD2 (5 bases). From germline, CDR1 is SNHLY and CDR2 FYNNEI. V lost 4 bases to trimming and J lost 4 bases, with 16 bases between them. This CDR3 is built from 16 residues. The CDR3 protein is CASSGGSSRGTGELFF. For the CDR3, the DNA is TGTGCCAGCAGTGGAGGGTCTTCCCGAGGCACCGGGGAGCTGTTTTTT.

The chain recombines TRBV5-1 with TRBJ2-1; weak D call: TRBD2 (5 bases). The germline gives CDR1 SGHRS, CDR2 YFSETQ. The ends were cut back, 1 base at V and 0 bases at J, with 17 bases in the middle. This CDR3 spans 18 amino acids. The CDR3 DNA reads as TGCGCCAGCAGCTTGACTAGACCCCCCTCAAGCTCCTACAATGAGCAGTTCTTC. Translated, it gives CASSLTRPPSSSYNEQFF.

This clone was seen more than once but under ten times. V is TRBV9 and J is TRBJ1-3; D not certain. Germline CDR1 reads SGDLS; CDR2 reads YYNGEE. CDR3 size: 16 residues. Trimming removed 1 base from V and 8 bases from J, with 19 bases in between. The CDR3 DNA follows: TGTGCCAGCAGCGTACAACATCCCGGGCAGGTCGACACCATATATTTT. Encoded protein: CASSVQHPGQVDTIYF.

The chain employs TRBV7-8 and TRBJ2-7, with TRBD1 matching 10 bases. The CDR3 has 19 residues. Trimming removed 4 bases from V and 4 bases from J; junction bases left unmatched: 19. CDR1 and CDR2 (germline): SGHVS, FQNEAQ. CDR3 bases: TGTGCCAGCAGCTCCAGCGGGACAGGGGCCTCGGGCAGGATTTACGAGCAGTACTTC. Its translation: CASSSSGTGASGRIYEQYF.

This clone appeared a single time. V gene TRBV19 combines with J gene TRBJ2-7; tentatively, D is TRBD1 or TRBD2 (6 bases each). The V gene's germline CDR1 is LNHDA and CDR2 SQIVND (reference sequence). V lost 5 bases and J lost 2, with 16 bases in between. This CDR3 contains 15 residues. CDR3 in amino acids: CASSLGGLQAYEQYF. CDR3 DNA sequence: TGTGCCAGTAGTCTAGGGGGACTCCAGGCCTACGAGCAGTACTTC.

The chain carries TRBV30 and TRBJ2-7; possibly TRBD1 or TRBD2 for D (5 bases each). Trimming pared 5 bases from V and 2 bases from J, leaving 10 bases between. The CDR3 consists of 12 residues. CDR1 and CDR2 from the germline V gene are GTSNPN and SVGIG (reference sequence). In DNA form, the CDR3 reads TGTGCCTGGCGGGGCTCTCCCTACGAGCAGTACTTC. This gives the protein CAWRGSPYEQYF.

The chain recombines TRBV18 with TRBJ1-3; D gene ambiguous. CDR3 length: 14 residues. Germline lookup yields CDR1 KGHSH and CDR2 LQKENI. V was pared by 6 bases and J by 8 bases, with 17 bases between. CDR3 in amino acids: CASSQSRSEDTIYF. For the CDR3, the DNA is TGTGCCAGCTCCCAATCGAGGTCGGAGGACACCATATATTTT.

The J gene is TRBJ1-2, the V gene TRBV6-5; 8 bases are shared with TRBD1. From germline, CDR1 is MNHEY and CDR2 SVGAGI. V dropped 6 bases and J dropped 4; count of bases not matched to a gene: 7. The CDR3 runs 14 residues. CDR3 nucleotide sequence: TGTGCCAGCAGCCCTGCGGGACAGGTCTATGGCTACACCTTC. Amino acids: CASSPAGQVYGYTF.

The chain combines TRBV5-6 with TRBJ2-3, with no clear D. Germline V gene data show CDR1 as SGHDT and CDR2 as YYEEEE. Between the trimmed V and J ends, which lost 3 bases and 3 bases, there was a span of 8 bases. This CDR3 region has 13 residues. CDR3 in amino acids: CASSSGETDTQYF. The CDR3 region has the DNA TGTGCCAGCAGCTCCGGTGAGACAGATACGCAGTATTTT. Based on the CDR3 plus reference TRBV5-6 and TRBJ2-3, the full variable domain is DAGVTQSPTHLIKTRGQQVTLRCSPKSGHDTVSWYQQALGQGPQFIFQYYEEEERQRGNFPDRFSGHQFPNYSSELNVNALLLGDSALYLCASSSGETDTQYFGPGTRLTVL.

The rearrangement joins TRBV28 to TRBJ1-1, with D perhaps matching TRBD1 (5 bases). The germline V gene has CDR1 MDHEN and CDR2 SYDVKM. There are 13 residues in the CDR3. Trimming left V 4 bases short and J 7 bases short, with 13 bases between. CDR3 sequence reads: CASSYGTSIEAFF. The CDR3 bases are TGTGCCAGCAGTTATGGGACGTCCATTGAAGCTTTCTTT. Combining the CDR3 with reference TRBV28 and TRBJ1-1 gives the whole variable domain DVKVTQSSRYLVKRTGEKVFLECVQDMDHENMFWYRQDPGLGLRLIYFSYDVKMKEKGDIPEGYSVSREKKERFSLILESASTNQTSMYLCASSYGTSIEAFFGQGTRLTVV.

CDR3 residues: CASMLQTGARKLFF. In DNA form, the CDR3 reads TGTGCCAGCATGCTCCAGACAGGGGCTAGAAAACTGTTTTTT. The chain carries TRBV28 and TRBJ1-4; 8 bases map to TRBD1. CDR1 and CDR2 (germline): MDHEN, SYDVKM. The CDR3 is made up of 14 amino acids. V was pared by 7 bases and J by 10 bases, with 11 bases of the junction left unmatched.

This clone showed up just once. The chain uses TRBV7-8 and TRBJ2-1, with D possibly matching TRBD1 (5 bases). Looked up from germline, CDR1 is SGHVS and CDR2 is FQNEAQ. V lost 8 bases, J lost 9 bases, and 20 bases lay in between. The CDR3 is made up of 14 amino acids. Here the CDR3 DNA reads TGTGCCAGCGAAAAAACAAGAAGGGGTAGTGAGCAGTTCTTC. Protein sequence: CASEKTRRGSEQFF.

CDR3 residues: CASSLDRLTNQPQHF. The DNA of the CDR3 is TGTGCCAGCAGCTTGGACAGGCTAACCAATCAGCCCCAGCATTTT. This rearrangement joins TRBV5-4 to TRBJ1-5; possible D gene TRBD1, 5 bases. Germline assignment: CDR1 SGHNT and CDR2 YYREEE (reference sequence). This CDR3 spans 15 amino acids. Trimming removed 0 bases from V and 3 bases from J, with 10 bases in between.

V is TRBV5-1 and J is TRBJ1-1; the D is unclear. Germline lookup yields CDR1 SGHRS and CDR2 YFSETQ. V shed 2 bases and J shed 1 base, with 12 bases lying between them. This CDR3 has 15 residues. The DNA for the CDR3 is TGCGCCAGCAGCTTAAATAGTCAACGGAACACTGAAGCTTTCTTT. Protein product: CASSLNSQRNTEAFF.

This clone turned up a few times. The rearrangement joins TRBV29-1 to TRBJ2-5; 7 nucleotides line up with TRBD2. After removal of 7 bases from V and 5 bases from J, the junction contained 16 bases not matched to a gene. The CDR3 contains 15 residues. The germline V gene has CDR1 SQVTM and CDR2 ANQGSEA. The CDR3 region is CSATPVGGHGETQYF. For the CDR3, the DNA is TGCAGCGCCACCCCGGTGGGAGGGCATGGGGAGACCCAGTACTTC.

This chain links TRBV6-5 with TRBJ1-3; a possible D gene is TRBD1 (5 bases). The V end was cut by 8 bases, the J end by 4 bases, with 15 bases between. The CDR3 is 14 amino acids. The V gene's germline CDR1 is MNHEY and CDR2 SVGAGI. The CDR3 DNA follows: TGTGCCAGCTCCCGAGGGGTAGGAGGAAACACCATATATTTT. Translated: CASSRGVGGNTIYF.

The chain links TRBV19 to TRBJ2-5; D is ambiguous. The CDR3 totals 13 residues. Between the trimmed V and J ends, which lost 11 bases and 1 base, there was a span of 14 bases. Germline V gene data show CDR1 as LNHDA and CDR2 as SQIVND (reference sequence). Here the CDR3 DNA reads TGTGCCGGGCCCCCGGCAGGCCAAGAGACCCAGTACTTC. Translation: CAGPPAGQETQYF. The full variable domain, completed using reference TRBV19 and TRBJ2-5, is DGGITQSPKYLFRKEGQNVTLSCEQNLNHDAMYWYRQDPGQGLRLIYYSQIVNDFQKGDIAEGYSVSREKKESFPLTVTSAQKNPTAFYLCAGPPAGQETQYFGPGTRLLVL.